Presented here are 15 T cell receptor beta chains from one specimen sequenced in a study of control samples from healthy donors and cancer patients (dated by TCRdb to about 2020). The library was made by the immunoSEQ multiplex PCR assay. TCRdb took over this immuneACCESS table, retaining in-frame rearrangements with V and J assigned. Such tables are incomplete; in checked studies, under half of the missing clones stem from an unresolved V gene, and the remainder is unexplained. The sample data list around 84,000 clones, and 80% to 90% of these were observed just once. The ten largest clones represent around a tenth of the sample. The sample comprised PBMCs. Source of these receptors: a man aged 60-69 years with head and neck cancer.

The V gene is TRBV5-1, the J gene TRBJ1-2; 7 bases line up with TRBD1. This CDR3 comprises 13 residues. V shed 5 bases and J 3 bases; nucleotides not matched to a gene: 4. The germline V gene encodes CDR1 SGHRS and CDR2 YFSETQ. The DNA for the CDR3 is TGCGCCAGCAGGGAGACAGGGTACTATGGCTACACCTTC. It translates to CASRETGYYGYTF. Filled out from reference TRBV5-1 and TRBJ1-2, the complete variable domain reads KAGVTQTPRYLIKTRGQQVTLSCSPISGHRSVSWYQQTPGQGLQFLFEYFSETQRNKGNFPGRFSGRQFSNSRSEMNVSTLELGDSALYLCASRETGYYGYTFGSGTRLTVV.

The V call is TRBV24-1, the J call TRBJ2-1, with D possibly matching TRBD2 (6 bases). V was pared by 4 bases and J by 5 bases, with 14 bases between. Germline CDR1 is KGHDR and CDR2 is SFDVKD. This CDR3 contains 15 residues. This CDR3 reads CATSDPSTGDNEQFF. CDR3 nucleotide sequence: TGTGCCACCAGTGACCCTAGCACGGGGGACAATGAGCAGTTCTTC.

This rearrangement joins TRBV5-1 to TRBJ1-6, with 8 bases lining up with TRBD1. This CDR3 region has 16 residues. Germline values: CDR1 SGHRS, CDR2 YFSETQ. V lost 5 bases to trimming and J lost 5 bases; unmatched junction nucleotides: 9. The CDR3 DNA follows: TGCGCCAGCAGGGGTGAGACAGGGGAGGATAATTCACCCCTCCACTTT. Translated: CASRGETGEDNSPLHF.

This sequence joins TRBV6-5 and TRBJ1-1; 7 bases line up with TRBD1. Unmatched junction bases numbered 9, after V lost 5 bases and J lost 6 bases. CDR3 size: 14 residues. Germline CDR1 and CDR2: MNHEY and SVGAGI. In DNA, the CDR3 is TGTGCCAGCAGTACGCAGGGGGGTGTCGCTGAAGCTTTCTTT. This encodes CASSTQGGVAEAFF.

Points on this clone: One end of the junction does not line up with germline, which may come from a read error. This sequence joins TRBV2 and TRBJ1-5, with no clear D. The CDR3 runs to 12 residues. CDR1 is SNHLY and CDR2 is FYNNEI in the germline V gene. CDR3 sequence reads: CATSMEVQPQHF. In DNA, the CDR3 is TGTGCCACCAGTATGGAGGTCCAGCCCCAGCATTTT.

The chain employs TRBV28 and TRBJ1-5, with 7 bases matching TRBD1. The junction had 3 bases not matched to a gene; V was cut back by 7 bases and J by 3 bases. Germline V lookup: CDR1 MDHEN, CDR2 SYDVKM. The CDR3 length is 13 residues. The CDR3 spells CASTRGANQPQHF. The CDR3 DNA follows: TGTGCCAGCACCAGGGGGGCCAATCAGCCCCAGCATTTT. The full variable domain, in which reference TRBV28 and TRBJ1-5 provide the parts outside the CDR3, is DVKVTQSSRYLVKRTGEKVFLECVQDMDHENMFWYRQDPGLGLRLIYFSYDVKMKEKGDIPEGYSVSREKKERFSLILESASTNQTSMYLCASTRGANQPQHFGDGTRLSIL.

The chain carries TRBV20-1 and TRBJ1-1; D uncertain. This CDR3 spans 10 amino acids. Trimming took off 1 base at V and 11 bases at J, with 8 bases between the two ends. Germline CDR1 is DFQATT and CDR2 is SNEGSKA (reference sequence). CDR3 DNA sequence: TGCAGTGCTAGAGCCCTCTCTGCTTTCTTT. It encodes CSARALSAFF.

CDR3 sequence reads: CASSFRGTGNQPQHF. For the CDR3, the DNA is TGTGCCAGCAGCTTTAGGGGGACGGGCAATCAGCCCCAGCATTTT. The genes are TRBV5-5 and TRBJ1-5; D perhaps matches TRBD1 (6 bases). V gave up 2 bases and J gave up 2 bases, with 11 bases separating them. The CDR3 length is 15 residues. Germline assignment: CDR1 SGHKS and CDR2 YYEKEE (reference sequence).

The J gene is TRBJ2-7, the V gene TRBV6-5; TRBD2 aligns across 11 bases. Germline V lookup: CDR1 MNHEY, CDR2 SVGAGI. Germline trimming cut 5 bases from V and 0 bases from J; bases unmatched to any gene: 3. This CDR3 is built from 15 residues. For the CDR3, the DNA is TGTGCCAGCAGTCGGGGGACTAGCGGCTCCTACGAGCAGTACTTC. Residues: CASSRGTSGSYEQYF.

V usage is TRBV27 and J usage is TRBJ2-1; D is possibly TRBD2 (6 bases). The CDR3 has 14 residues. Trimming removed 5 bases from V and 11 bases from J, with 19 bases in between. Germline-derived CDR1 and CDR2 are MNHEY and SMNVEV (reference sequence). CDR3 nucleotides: TGTGCCAGCAGTCCCTCCAATGTCGCGGGACAGCAGTTCTTC. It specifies CASSPSNVAGQQFF.

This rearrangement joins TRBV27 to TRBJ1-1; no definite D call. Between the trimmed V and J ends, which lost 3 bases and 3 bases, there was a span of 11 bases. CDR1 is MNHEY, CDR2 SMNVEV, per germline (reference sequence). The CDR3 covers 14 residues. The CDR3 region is CASSLVGGYTEAFF. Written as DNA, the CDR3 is TGTGCCAGCAGTTTGGTAGGAGGATACACTGAAGCTTTCTTT.

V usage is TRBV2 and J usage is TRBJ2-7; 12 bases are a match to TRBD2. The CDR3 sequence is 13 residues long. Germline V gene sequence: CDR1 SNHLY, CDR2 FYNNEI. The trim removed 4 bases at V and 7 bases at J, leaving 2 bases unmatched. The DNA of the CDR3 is TGTGCCAGCAGTGTTGGACTAGCGGGAGAGCAGTACTTC. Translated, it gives CASSVGLAGEQYF.

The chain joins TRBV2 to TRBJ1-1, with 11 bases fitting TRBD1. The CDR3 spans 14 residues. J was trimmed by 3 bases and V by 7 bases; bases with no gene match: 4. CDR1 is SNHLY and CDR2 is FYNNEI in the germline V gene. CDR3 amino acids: CASIRGQGDTEAFF. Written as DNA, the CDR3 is TGTGCCAGCATCCGGGGACAGGGGGACACTGAAGCTTTCTTT.

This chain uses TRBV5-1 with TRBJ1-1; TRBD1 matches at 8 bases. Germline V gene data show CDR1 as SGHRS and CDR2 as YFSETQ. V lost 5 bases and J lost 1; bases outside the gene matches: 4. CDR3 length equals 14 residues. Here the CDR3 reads CASSRTGSNTEAFF. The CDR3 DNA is TGCGCCAGCAGTCGGACAGGGTCGAACACTGAAGCTTTCTTT. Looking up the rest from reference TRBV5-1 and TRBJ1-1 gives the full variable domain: KAGVTQTPRYLIKTRGQQVTLSCSPISGHRSVSWYQQTPGQGLQFLFEYFSETQRNKGNFPGRFSGRQFSNSRSEMNVSTLELGDSALYLCASSRTGSNTEAFFGQGTRLTVV.

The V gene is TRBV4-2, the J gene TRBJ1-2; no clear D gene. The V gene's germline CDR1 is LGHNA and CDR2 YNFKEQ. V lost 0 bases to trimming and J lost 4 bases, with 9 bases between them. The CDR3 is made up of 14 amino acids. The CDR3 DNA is TGTGCCAGCAGCCAAGATGAGGGCCCCTATGGCTACACCTTC. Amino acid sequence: CASSQDEGPYGYTF.